The present T cell receptor beta chain was sequenced within a study of blood T cell repertoires in COVID-19. The protocol was immunoSEQ multiplex PCR, while the TCRdb copy is restricted to in-frame clones and leaves out a portion. Counted here are about 150,000 clones, 86% occurring once; the ten biggest clones make up about 4.5%. Trimming removed 3 bases from V and 4 bases from J, with 7 bases in between. The CDR3 extends over 13 amino acids. The sequenced material came from PBMCs or T cells enriched from blood (not recorded which). The clonotype comes from a man aged 50 to 59 who had recovered from COVID-19. The chain links TRBV12-3 or TRBV12-4 to TRBJ1-3, with a weak D call TRBD1 (5 bases). CDR3 nucleotides: TGTGCCAGCAGTTTGTCAGGGGGAAACACCATATATTTT. This translates into CASSLSGGNTIYF.